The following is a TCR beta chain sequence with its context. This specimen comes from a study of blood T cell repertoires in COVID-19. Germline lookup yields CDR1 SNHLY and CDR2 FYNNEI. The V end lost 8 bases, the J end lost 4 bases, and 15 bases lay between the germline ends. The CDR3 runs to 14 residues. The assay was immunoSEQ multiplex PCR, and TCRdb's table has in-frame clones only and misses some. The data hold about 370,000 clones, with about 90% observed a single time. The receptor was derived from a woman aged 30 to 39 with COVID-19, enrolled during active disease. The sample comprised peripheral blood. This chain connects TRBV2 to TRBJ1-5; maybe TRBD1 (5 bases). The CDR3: CASGGSGENQPQHF. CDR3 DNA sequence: TGTGCCAGCGGGGGGTCCGGGGAAAATCAGCCCCAGCATTTT.